A single sample is the source of the 5 T cell receptor beta chains below, sequenced in a study of prognosis after radiotherapy for stage I lung cancer. Two-round multiplex PCR on genomic DNA was the method by which TCR beta CDR3 was amplified. Amplification during the initial PCR round employed primers specific to each TRBV and TRBJ gene. TCRdb re-analysed the multiplex PCR reads in MiXCR, keeping a single row per CDR3 protein. Of tens of thousands of distinct CDR3 sequences in the sample, around a quarter were seen once. Sequenced material: PBMCs, taken before or after stereotactic body radiation therapy (not recorded which). The receptor set was obtained from a donor over 45 with non-small cell lung cancer.

This chain uses TRBV28 with TRBJ1-2, with D possibly being TRBD1 (5 bases). Germline V gene data show CDR1 as MDHEN and CDR2 as SYDVKM. Trimming removed 6 bases from V and 7 bases from J, with 18 bases in between. The length of the CDR3 is 14 residues. CDR3 amino acids: CASSPPGDPSGYTF. CDR3 sequence (DNA): TGTGCCAGCAGCCCCCCCGGGGACCCCTCTGGCTACACCTTC.

Worth noting for this clonotype: A far larger clone is just one base off, so this is likely a read error. This chain uses TRBV6-1 with TRBJ1-2; no clear D gene. CDR3 length equals 13 residues. Germline values: CDR1 MNHNS, CDR2 SASEGT. The ends were cut back, 2 bases at V and 14 bases at J, with 18 bases in the middle. The CDR3 reads CASSESMAALITF. The CDR3 coding sequence is TGTGCCAGCAGTGAATCAATGGCAGCTCTTATTACCTTC.

This clonotype was seen repeatedly, ten times or more. This chain joins TRBV20-1 and TRBJ2-1; D perhaps matches TRBD1 (6 bases). Trimming stripped 6 bases from V and 8 bases from J, with 17 bases between. Germline assignment: CDR1 DFQATT and CDR2 SNEGSKA (reference sequence). The CDR3 totals 13 residues. CDR3 sequence: CSAQSTGFDEQFF. Here the CDR3 DNA reads TGCAGTGCCCAAAGTACAGGGTTCGATGAGCAGTTCTTC.

The table lists this clonotype with many counts. V and J are TRBV3-1 and TRBJ2-6, with D uncertain. Deletions cut 1 base from V and 3 bases from J, with 4 bases between. Per the germline V gene, CDR1 is LGHDT and CDR2 is YNNKEL (reference sequence). The CDR3 extends over 14 amino acids. The CDR3 spells CASSQGFGANVLTF. CDR3 bases: TGTGCCAGCAGCCAAGGATTTGGGGCCAACGTCCTGACTTTC.

This clonotype is termed medium-sized. V gene TRBV28 combines with J gene TRBJ1-2; D is possibly TRBD1 (5 bases). V shed 2 bases and J shed 6 bases, with 19 bases lying between them. The CDR3 runs to 16 residues. Looked up from germline, CDR1 is MDHEN and CDR2 is SYDVKM. CDR3 sequence: CASSLISGSGVDGYTF. Written as DNA, the CDR3 is TGTGCCAGCAGTTTAATTTCAGGGTCGGGTGTAGATGGCTACACCTTC.